This T cell receptor (beta chain) comes out of a study of human T cells and chemical hapten exposure. This CDR3 contains 15 residues. J was trimmed by 2 bases and V by 2 bases; bases with no gene match: 4. Time point given: pre-sensitization, week 0. Treatment given: therapeutic diphenylcyclopropenone sensitization with weekly scalp DPC. TCRdb reanalysed the RACE reads using MiXCR and keeps one entry per CDR3 protein. Of over 300,000 distinct CDR3 sequences in the sample, around 5.5% are singletons; the top ten hold 2% to 3%. The genes are TRBV12-3 or TRBV12-4 and TRBJ2-3, with 7 bases that match TRBD1. The sequence was obtained from a woman aged 45-60 years with alopecia areata. Some clones in this sample may be carry-over from other donors' samples. This specimen was whole blood, taken in connection with sensitization to the hapten diphenylcyclopropenone (DPC). CDR3 in DNA: TGTGCCAGCAGTTTACGACAGGGTATCACAGATACGCAGTATTTT. Protein product: CASSLRQGITDTQYF.